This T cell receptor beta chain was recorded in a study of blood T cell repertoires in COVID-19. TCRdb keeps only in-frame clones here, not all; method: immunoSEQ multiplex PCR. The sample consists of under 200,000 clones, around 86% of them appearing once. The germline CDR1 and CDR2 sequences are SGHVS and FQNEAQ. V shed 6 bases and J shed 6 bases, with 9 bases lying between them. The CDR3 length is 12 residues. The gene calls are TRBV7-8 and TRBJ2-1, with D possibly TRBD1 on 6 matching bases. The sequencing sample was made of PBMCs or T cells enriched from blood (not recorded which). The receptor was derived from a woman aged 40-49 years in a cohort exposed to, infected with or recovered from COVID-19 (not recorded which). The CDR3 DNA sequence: TGTGCCAGCAGGCTGGACAGCAATGAGCAGTTCTTC. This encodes CASRLDSNEQFF.